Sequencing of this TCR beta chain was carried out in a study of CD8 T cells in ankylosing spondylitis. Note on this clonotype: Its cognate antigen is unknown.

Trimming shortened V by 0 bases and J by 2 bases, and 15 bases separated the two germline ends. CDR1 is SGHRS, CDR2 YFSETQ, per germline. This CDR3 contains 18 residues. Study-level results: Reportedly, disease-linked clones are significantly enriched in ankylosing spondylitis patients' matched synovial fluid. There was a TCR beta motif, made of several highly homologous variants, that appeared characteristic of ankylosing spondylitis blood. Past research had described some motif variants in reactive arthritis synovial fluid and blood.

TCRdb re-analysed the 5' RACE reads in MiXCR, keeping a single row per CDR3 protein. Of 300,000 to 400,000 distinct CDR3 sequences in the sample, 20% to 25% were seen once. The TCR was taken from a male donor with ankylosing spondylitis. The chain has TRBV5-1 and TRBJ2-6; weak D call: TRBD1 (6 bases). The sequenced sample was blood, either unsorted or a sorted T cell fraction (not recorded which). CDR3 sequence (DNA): TGCGCCAGCAGCTTGGAGGCTACAGGGTCGACTGGGGCCAACGTCCTGACTTTC. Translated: CASSLEATGSTGANVLTF.